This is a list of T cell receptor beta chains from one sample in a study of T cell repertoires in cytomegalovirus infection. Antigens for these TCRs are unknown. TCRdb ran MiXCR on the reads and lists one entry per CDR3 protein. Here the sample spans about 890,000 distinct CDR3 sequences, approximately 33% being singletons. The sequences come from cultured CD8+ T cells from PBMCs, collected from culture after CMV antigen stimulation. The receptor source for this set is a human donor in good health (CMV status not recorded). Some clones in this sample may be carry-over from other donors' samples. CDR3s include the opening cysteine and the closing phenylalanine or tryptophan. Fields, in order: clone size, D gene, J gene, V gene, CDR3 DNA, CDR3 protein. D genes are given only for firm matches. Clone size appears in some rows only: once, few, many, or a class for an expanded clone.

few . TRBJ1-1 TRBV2 TGTGCCAGCAGTGACGGCCAGGGACGTTCGAACACTGAAGCTTTCTTT CASSDGQGRSNTEAFF
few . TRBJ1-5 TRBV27 TGTGCCAGCAGTTTATGGGGGACTCAGCCCCAGCATTTT CASSLWGTQPQHF
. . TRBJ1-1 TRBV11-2 TGTGCCAGCAGACACGGGAGCACTGAAGCTTTCTTT CASRHGSTEAFF
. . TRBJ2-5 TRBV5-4 TGTGCCAGCAGCTTAAATCCAGGGGAAGAGACCCAGTACTTC CASSLNPGEETQYF
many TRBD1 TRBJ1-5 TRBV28 TGTGCCACCGCCATTACCGACAGGGGCGGAAATCAGCCCCAGCATTTT CATAITDRGGNQPQHF
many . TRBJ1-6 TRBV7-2 TGTGCCAGCAGCTTAGAGAGCTCCTATAATTCACCCCTCCACTTT CASSLESSYNSPLHF
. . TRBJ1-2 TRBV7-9 TGTGCCAGCAGCCCCAGACAGACAAACTATGGCTACACCTTC CASSPRQTNYGYTF
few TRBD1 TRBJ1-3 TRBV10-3 TGTGCCATCCTAGATGGACAGGGGCTGTCTGGAAACACCATATATTTT CAILDGQGLSGNTIYF
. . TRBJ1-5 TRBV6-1 TGTGCCAGCAGTGATGTGGGACCCCAGGGGCATTTT CASSDVGPQGHF
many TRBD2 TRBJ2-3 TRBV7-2 TGTGCCAGCAGCACTAGCGGGGGATTCACAGATACGCAGTATTTT CASSTSGGFTDTQYF
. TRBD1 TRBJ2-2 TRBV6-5 TGTGCCAGCAGTCTGGGACAGGGGAACACCGGGGAGCCGTTTTTT CASSLGQGNTGEPFF
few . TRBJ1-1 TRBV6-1 TGTGCCAGCAGCCTGTGGGGAGAAATGAACACTGAAGCTTTCTTT CASSLWGEMNTEAFF
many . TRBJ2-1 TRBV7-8 TGTGCCAGCAGCTTTAGAGGGGGGGCCCCCTCCTACAATGAGCAGTTCTTC CASSFRGGAPSYNEQFF
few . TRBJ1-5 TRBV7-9 TGTGCCAGCAGCTTAGCAACTCAGCCCCAGCATTTT CASSLATQPQHF
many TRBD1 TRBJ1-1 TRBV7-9 TGTGCCAGCAGCCAGACAGGGGGAGGCACTGAAGCTTTCTTT CASSQTGGGTEAFF
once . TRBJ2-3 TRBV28 TGTGCCAGCAGTCCACTTTCGGCCACAGATACGCAGTATTTT CASSPLSATDTQYF
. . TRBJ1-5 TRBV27 TGTGCCAGCAGTAAAAGGGACGGTCCCTATAGCAATCAGCCCCAGCATTTT CASSKRDGPYSNQPQHF
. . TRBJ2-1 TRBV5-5 TGTGCCAGCATCATGCGGGCCCGACTGACTGGTGATGAGCAGTTCTTC CASIMRARLTGDEQFF